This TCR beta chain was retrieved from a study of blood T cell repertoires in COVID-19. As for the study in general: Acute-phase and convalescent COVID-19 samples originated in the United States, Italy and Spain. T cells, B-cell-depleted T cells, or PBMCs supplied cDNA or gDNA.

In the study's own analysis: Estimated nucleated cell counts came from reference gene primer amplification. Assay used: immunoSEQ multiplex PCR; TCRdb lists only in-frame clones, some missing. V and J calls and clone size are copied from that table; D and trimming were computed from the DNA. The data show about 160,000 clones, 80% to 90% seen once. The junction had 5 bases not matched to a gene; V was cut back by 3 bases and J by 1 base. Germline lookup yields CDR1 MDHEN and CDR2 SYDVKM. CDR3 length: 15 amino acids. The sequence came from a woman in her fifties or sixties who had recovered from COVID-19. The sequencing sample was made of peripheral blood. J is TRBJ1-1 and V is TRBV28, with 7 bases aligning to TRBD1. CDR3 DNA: TGTGCCAGCAGTTTCCACGGGACAGCGAACACTGAAGCTTTCTTT. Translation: CASSFHGTANTEAFF.